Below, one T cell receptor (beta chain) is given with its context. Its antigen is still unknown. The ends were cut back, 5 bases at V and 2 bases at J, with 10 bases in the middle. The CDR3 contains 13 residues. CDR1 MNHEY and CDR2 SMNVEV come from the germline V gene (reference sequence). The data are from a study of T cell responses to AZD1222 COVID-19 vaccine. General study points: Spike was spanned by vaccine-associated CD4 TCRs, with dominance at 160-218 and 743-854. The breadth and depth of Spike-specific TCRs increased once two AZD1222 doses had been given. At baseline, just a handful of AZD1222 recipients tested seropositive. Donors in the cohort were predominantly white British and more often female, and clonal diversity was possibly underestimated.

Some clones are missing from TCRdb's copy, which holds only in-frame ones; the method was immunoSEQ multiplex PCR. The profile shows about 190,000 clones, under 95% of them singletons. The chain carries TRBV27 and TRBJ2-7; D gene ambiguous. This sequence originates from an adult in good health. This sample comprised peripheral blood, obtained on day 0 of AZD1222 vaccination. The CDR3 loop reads CASSGSTTYEQYF. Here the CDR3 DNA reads TGTGCCAGCAGTGGGTCCACAACCTACGAGCAGTACTTC.